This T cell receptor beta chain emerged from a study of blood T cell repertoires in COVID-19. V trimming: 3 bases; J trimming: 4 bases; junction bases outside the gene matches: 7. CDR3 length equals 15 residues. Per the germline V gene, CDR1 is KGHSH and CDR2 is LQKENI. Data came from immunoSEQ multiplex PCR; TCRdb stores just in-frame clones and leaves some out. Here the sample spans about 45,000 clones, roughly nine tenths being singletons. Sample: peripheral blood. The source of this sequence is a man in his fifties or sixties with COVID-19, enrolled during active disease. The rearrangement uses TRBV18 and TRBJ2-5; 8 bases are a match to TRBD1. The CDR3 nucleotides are TGTGCCAGCTCACCCCAGGGACAGGCGAGAGAGACCCAGTACTTC. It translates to CASSPQGQARETQYF. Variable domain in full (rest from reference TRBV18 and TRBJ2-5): NAGVMQNPRHLVRRRGQEARLRCSPMKGHSHVYWYRQLPEEGLKFMVYLQKENIIDESGMPKERFSAEFPKEGPSILRIQQVVRGDSAAYFCASSPQGQARETQYFGPGTRLLVL.